This T cell receptor beta chain was identified in a study of control samples from healthy donors and cancer patients. Method: immunoSEQ multiplex PCR; TCRdb's copy keeps in-frame clones and lacks some. Of about 130,000 clones listed, roughly 91% are singletons. This receptor was obtained from a man aged 45 to 65 with head and neck cancer. Sequences were obtained from PBMCs.

The CDR3 spells CASSLAHPNTGELFF. Written as DNA, the CDR3 is TGTGCCAGCAGCTTAGCGCACCCGAACACCGGGGAGCTGTTTTTT. This chain connects TRBV11-2 to TRBJ2-2; no firm D call. Deletions cut 1 base from V and 0 bases from J, with 6 bases between. The CDR3 contains 15 residues. Germline assignment: CDR1 SGHAT and CDR2 FQNNGV.